There are a few counts of the clone carrying this TCR beta chain. Its antigen is unknown. This record belongs to a study of beta chain features in type 1 diabetes. The study, taken as a whole, reports: PCR might show a preference for shorter templates, equally across patients and controls. When Type 1 diabetes patients were examined, their TCRB CDR3s proved moderately but significantly shorter in all four CD4+ subsets. The naive, central memory and Treg TCRB repertoires looked more alike in patients than they did in healthy donors.

Expressed TCRB transcripts were sequenced after all isolated RNA was converted to cDNA. The protocol was immunoSEQ multiplex PCR, while the TCRdb copy is restricted to in-frame clones and leaves out a portion. The sample consists of 120,000 to 150,000 clones, approximately 10% of them appearing once. Germline V gene sequence: CDR1 SEHNR, CDR2 FQNEAQ (reference sequence). V lost 1 base, J lost 5 bases, and 8 bases stayed unmatched. CDR3 size: 16 residues. This receptor was obtained from a middle-aged woman in good health. The sequenced sample consisted of central memory CD4+ T cells from blood. The chain combines TRBV7-9 with TRBJ2-5; 9 bases line up with TRBD2. CDR3 nucleotides: TGTGCCAGCAGCTTAGAAGGGACTAGCCTCTGGGAGACCCAGTACTTC. It specifies CASSLEGTSLWETQYF.